Below are 5 T cell receptor beta chains sequenced from a single sample in a study of blood T cells in healthy people across ages. The second PCR ran roughly 6 to 11 cycles with a sample-barcoded 5' primer and J-beta primers. TCRdb itself ran the 5' RACE reads through MiXCR, one entry per CDR3 protein. The sample lists more than 900,000 distinct CDR3 sequences, about 27% seen once, with 10% to 13% in the top ten. The data also belong to a second study, concerning T cells of mothers and their children.

The sequencing input was blood. These receptors were collected from a woman aged 40 to 50 in good health.

Turning to this clonotype: A much more abundant neighbour one base away suggests this may be a read error. The chain is built from TRBV29-1 and TRBJ2-7; TRBD1 is a possible D gene (5 bases). The CDR3 spans 11 residues. Trimming took 7 bases from V and 7 from J, leaving 14 bases between them. The germline V gene encodes CDR1 SQVTM and CDR2 ANQGSEA. CDR3 nucleotide sequence: TGCAGCGCCTCAGGGAACAATGAGCAGTACTTC. Residues: CSASGNNEQYF.

This clonotype has a handful of counts. J is TRBJ1-1 and V is TRBV2; D uncertain. The CDR3 loop spans 11 amino acids. V lost 7 bases to trimming and J lost 1 base, with 4 bases between them. The germline gives CDR1 SNHLY, CDR2 FYNNEI. The CDR3 region has the DNA TGTGCCAGCAAGCCGAACACTGAAGCTTTCTTT. Protein product: CASKPNTEAFF. The entire variable domain, with the rest obtained from reference TRBV2 and TRBJ1-1, is as follows: EPEVTQTPSHQVTQMGQEVILRCVPISNHLYFYWYRQILGQKVEFLVSFYNNEISEKSEIFDDQFSVERPDGSNFTLKIRSTKLEDSAMYFCASKPNTEAFFGQGTRLTVV.

This clonotype was detected ten times or more. The rearrangement joins TRBV30 to TRBJ2-1, with TRBD2 matching over 11 bases. The J segment lost 9 bases and the V segment lost 5 bases, leaving 15 bases of the junction unmatched. Germline V lookup: CDR1 GTSNPN, CDR2 SVGIG (reference sequence). The CDR3 runs to 16 residues. CDR3 sequence (DNA): TGTGCCTGGGAACGCGGGACTAGCGGCCAAGGAGGTGAGCAGTTCTTC. Encoded protein: CAWERGTSGQGGEQFF.

This clonotype was observed a few times. It may be a read error: a sequence one base away is much more abundant. The chain recombines TRBV7-2 with TRBJ2-5, with D hard to call. The J call may not be correct, given that the DNA end is closer to TRBJ2-1. The CDR3 is 14 residues long. Germline V gives CDR1 SGHTA, CDR2 FQGNSA. The CDR3 coding sequence is TGTGCCAGCAGCCCCCAGTACTTCCAAGAGACCCAGTTCTTC. This gives the protein CASSPQYFQETQFF.

This clonotype was detected only a few times. V usage is TRBV9 and J usage is TRBJ2-7, with 7 positions matching TRBD1. Germline assignment: CDR1 SGDLS and CDR2 YYNGEE. The CDR3 consists of 16 residues. Trimming took 4 bases from V and 5 from J; bases not matched to a gene: 15. CDR3 in DNA: TGTGCCAGCAGCCCCCGGGCACAGGGGTTTTCCCACGAGCAGTACTTC. Translation: CASSPRAQGFSHEQYF.